These 28 T cell receptor beta chains were all obtained from the same sample, sequenced in a study of STAT5B mutations in CD4+ large granular lymphocyte leukemia. Assay: immunoSEQ multiplex PCR; the TCRdb copy retains only in-frame clones and omits some. The sample has nearly 30,000 clones; roughly three quarters are singletons. Source material: CD4+ T cells from blood buffy coats. These receptors all stem from a human donor in good health.

The chain joins TRBV7-2 to TRBJ2-2, with D maybe TRBD2 (7 bases). Trimming took off 5 bases at V and 6 bases at J, with 10 bases between the two ends. Looked up from germline, CDR1 is SGHTA and CDR2 is FQGNSA. There are 13 residues in the CDR3. The CDR3 sequence is CASSPGGPGELFF. CDR3 sequence (DNA): TGTGCCAGCAGCCCCGGGGGGCCCGGGGAGCTGTTTTTT.

This sequence joins TRBV6-1 and TRBJ2-5; D gene unclear. Germline CDR1 reads MNHNS; CDR2 reads SASEGT. This CDR3 spans 11 amino acids. V was pared by 7 bases and J by 3 bases, with 6 bases between. The CDR3 reads CASTAEETQYF. The DNA for the CDR3 is TGTGCCAGCACGGCGGAAGAGACCCAGTACTTC.

This chain uses TRBV7-2 with TRBJ1-2, with 9 bases lining up with TRBD1. J was trimmed by 7 bases and V by 4 bases; bases with no gene match: 10. The CDR3 sequence is 15 residues long. Germline CDR1 reads SGHTA; CDR2 reads FQGNSA. CDR3 region: CASSSGTGRGSGYTF. CDR3 nucleotide sequence: TGTGCCAGCAGCTCAGGGACAGGGCGCGGTTCTGGCTACACCTTC.

The chain couples TRBV19 to TRBJ1-5; TRBD1 is a possible D gene (5 bases). Germline values: CDR1 LNHDA, CDR2 SQIVND (reference sequence). Trimming left V 9 bases short and J 7 bases short, with 16 bases between. The CDR3 totals 13 residues. CDR3 coding DNA: TGTGCCAGCAATGGGGGAGGGCGACAGCCCCAGCATTTT. Translating it yields CASNGGGRQPQHF.

Only one count was recorded for this clone. The chain uses TRBV7-9 and TRBJ2-5; D gene ambiguous. Deletions cut 5 bases from V and 5 bases from J, with 18 bases between. Germline V CDR1 and CDR2: SEHNR, FQNEAQ (reference sequence). The CDR3 extends over 15 amino acids. The CDR3: CASSTTTSGTETQYF. CDR3 coding DNA: TGTGCCAGCAGCACTACGACTTCTGGTACGGAGACCCAGTACTTC.

The chain employs TRBV7-2 and TRBJ2-3; tentatively, D is TRBD1 (5 bases). Germline V gene lookup returns CDR1 SGHTA and CDR2 FQGNSA. V lost 2 bases to trimming and J lost 5 bases, with 11 bases between them. The length of the CDR3 is 14 residues. CDR3 protein: CASSLQGSGDTQYF. CDR3 nucleotides: TGTGCCAGCAGCTTACAGGGTTCTGGAGATACGCAGTATTTT.

This clone was picked up one time. The chain couples TRBV28 to TRBJ1-2; tentative D call: TRBD1 (6 bases). The CDR3 has 14 amino acids. Germline values: CDR1 MDHEN, CDR2 SYDVKM. Trimming left V 4 bases short and J 2 bases short, with 11 bases between. As DNA, the CDR3 is TGTGCCAGCAGTTACGAGGGGGGGAACTATGGCTACACCTTC. Translating it yields CASSYEGGNYGYTF.

This chain links TRBV11-3 with TRBJ2-3; D gene unclear. Germline CDR1 is SGHNT and CDR2 is YENEEA. With 5 bases removed from V and 6 bases from J, the gap between germline ends came to 12 bases. This CDR3 is 13 amino acids long. CDR3 in amino acids: CASSPGTVDTQYF. The CDR3 coding sequence is TGTGCCAGCAGCCCAGGAACCGTGGATACGCAGTATTTT. Combining the CDR3 with reference TRBV11-3 and TRBJ2-3 gives the whole variable domain EAGVVQSPRYKIIEKKQPVAFWCNPISGHNTLYWYLQNLGQGPELLIRYENEEAVDDSQLPKDRFSAERLKGVDSTLKIQPAELGDSAVYLCASSPGTVDTQYFGPGTRLTVL.

This chain links TRBV11-3 with TRBJ2-1, with D hard to call. CDR3 length equals 16 residues. Deletions cut 10 bases from V and 1 base from J, with 20 bases between. Germline values: CDR1 SGHNT, CDR2 YENEEA. CDR3 sequence (DNA): TGTGCCAACAAATTGGAATGGCGGCGGTCCTACAATGAGCAGTTCTTC. This codes for CANKLEWRRSYNEQFF.

V is TRBV5-1 and J is TRBJ1-1; 10 bases fit TRBD1. Germline V gives CDR1 SGHRS, CDR2 YFSETQ. The ends lost 3 bases at V and 1 base at J; junction bases unmatched: 12. The CDR3 runs to 18 residues. The CDR3 spells CASSSNPGQGNGNTEAFF. The CDR3, as DNA: TGCGCCAGCAGCTCCAACCCGGGACAGGGGAACGGGAACACTGAAGCTTTCTTT.

This chain connects TRBV7-2 to TRBJ2-2; D possibly uses TRBD1 or TRBD2 (5 bases each). This CDR3 spans 14 amino acids. CDR1 and CDR2 from the germline V gene are SGHTA and FQGNSA. The germline V and J ends were trimmed by 6 bases and 7 bases, with 15 bases remaining between them. The CDR3 DNA reads as TGTGCCAGCAGAATTGGGGGAGAGGGCGGGGAGCTGTTTTTT. It is translated as CASRIGGEGGELFF.

The gene calls are TRBV6-6 and TRBJ2-3; D might be TRBD1 (5 bases). The CDR3 extends over 13 amino acids. CDR1 and CDR2 from the germline V gene are MNHNY and SVGAGI (reference sequence). V was pared by 11 bases and J by 3 bases, with 15 bases between. The chain's CDR3 is CAGRADSTDTQYF. As DNA, the CDR3 is TGTGCCGGACGGGCCGACAGTACAGATACGCAGTATTTT.

This clone was recorded only once. The chain is built from TRBV6-4 and TRBJ1-2; tentative D call: TRBD1 (5 bases). Trimming stripped 2 bases from V and 2 bases from J, with 12 bases between. The CDR3 extends over 15 amino acids. The germline CDR1 and CDR2 sequences are MRHNA and SNTAGT. In nucleotides, the CDR3 is TGTGCCAGCAGTGACGGTTCGGCAGGGAACTATGGCTACACCTTC. Its translation is CASSDGSAGNYGYTF.

The CDR3 DNA reads as TGTGCCAGCACAAGCCGGGACAGGGAGAACACCGGGGAGCTGTTTTTT. The encoded protein is CASTSRDRENTGELFF. The gene calls are TRBV6-6 and TRBJ2-2; 9 nucleotides match TRBD1. Germline V gene sequence: CDR1 MNHNY, CDR2 SVGAGI (reference sequence). Unmatched junction bases numbered 7, after V lost 7 bases and J lost 1 base. The CDR3 has 16 residues.

The chain links TRBV2 to TRBJ1-2; no reliable D call. The CDR3 length is 14 residues. From germline, CDR1 is SNHLY and CDR2 FYNNEI. The V and J ends lost 7 bases and 2 bases respectively, with 14 bases between them. Here the CDR3 DNA reads TGTGCCAGCACTATTGAAACCCGGAACTATGGCTACACCTTC. Its protein product is CASTIETRNYGYTF.

This clone was recorded only once. The chain recombines TRBV29-1 with TRBJ2-3; D unresolved. The germline V and J ends were trimmed by 4 bases and 0 bases, with 5 bases remaining between them. CDR1 and CDR2 (germline): SQVTM, ANQGSEA. This CDR3 comprises 12 residues. The CDR3 DNA follows: TGCAGCGTTGCCGAGAGCACAGATACGCAGTATTTT. Its translation is CSVAESTDTQYF.

The chain has TRBV27 and TRBJ2-3; 9 bases match TRBD2. Looked up from germline, CDR1 is MNHEY and CDR2 is SMNVEV (reference sequence). The CDR3 is 15 residues long. Trimming took 4 bases from V and 1 from J; bases not matched to a gene: 3. DNA of the CDR3: TGTGCCAGCAGTTCGCCTAGCGGGGGCACAGATACGCAGTATTTT. The encoded protein is CASSSPSGGTDTQYF.

This chain's CDR3 is CAISELGADTQYF. CDR3 coding DNA: TGTGCCATCAGTGAGCTTGGGGCAGATACGCAGTATTTT. V and J are TRBV10-3 and TRBJ2-3; D remains unclear. Germline V gene data show CDR1 as ENHRY and CDR2 as SYGVKD. The CDR3 consists of 13 residues. Trimming stripped 2 bases from V and 4 bases from J, with 7 bases between.

The V and J genes are TRBV6-6 and TRBJ2-5; 7 nucleotides agree with TRBD1. The CDR3 runs to 16 residues. Germline V gene lookup returns CDR1 MNHNY and CDR2 SVGAGI (reference sequence). The V and J ends lost 6 bases and 4 bases, in that order; junction bases with no gene match: 14. CDR3 residues: CASRPPQTGQVETQYF. In DNA form, the CDR3 reads TGTGCCAGCAGGCCCCCCCAGACAGGGCAGGTAGAGACCCAGTACTTC.

The V and J genes are TRBV5-1 and TRBJ2-3, with a tentative D call TRBD2 (6 bases). The CDR3 is 14 amino acids. V was pared by 10 bases and J by 6 bases, with 21 bases between. Germline CDR1 and CDR2: SGHRS and YFSETQ. DNA of the CDR3: TGCGCCTCCCTCGGCGGAGGGGTAGGTGATACGCAGTATTTT. This codes for CASLGGGVGDTQYF. Looking up the rest from reference TRBV5-1 and TRBJ2-3 gives the full variable domain: KAGVTQTPRYLIKTRGQQVTLSCSPISGHRSVSWYQQTPGQGLQFLFEYFSETQRNKGNFPGRFSGRQFSNSRSEMNVSTLELGDSALYLCASLGGGVGDTQYFGPGTRLTVL.

The chain has TRBV25-1 and TRBJ2-1, with 9 positions matching TRBD1. CDR3 length: 15 amino acids. Trimming at V came to 3 bases and at J to 3 bases, leaving 3 bases not matched to a gene. The germline CDR1 and CDR2 sequences are MGHDK and SYGVNS. The CDR3 region has the DNA TGTGCCAGCAGTGACCTGACAGGGGGCTACAATGAGCAGTTCTTC. It translates to CASSDLTGGYNEQFF. The full variable domain, its missing parts supplied by reference TRBV25-1 and TRBJ2-1, is EADIYQTPRYLVIGTGKKITLECSQTMGHDKMYWYQQDPGMELHLIHYSYGVNSTEKGDLSSESTVSRIRTEHFPLTLESARPSHTSQYLCASSDLTGGYNEQFFGPGTRLTVL.

The chain employs TRBV18 and TRBJ2-1; TRBD2 aligns across 10 bases. V shed 1 base, J shed 1 base, and the junction held 7 bases outside the gene matches. CDR1 KGHSH and CDR2 LQKENI come from the germline V gene. This CDR3 is 18 amino acids long. The CDR3 is CASSPRASGGQSYNEQFF. Here the CDR3 DNA reads TGTGCCAGCTCACCACGTGCTAGCGGGGGACAATCCTACAATGAGCAGTTCTTC. The whole variable domain, filled in from reference TRBV18 and TRBJ2-1, reads NAGVMQNPRHLVRRRGQEARLRCSPMKGHSHVYWYRQLPEEGLKFMVYLQKENIIDESGMPKERFSAEFPKEGPSILRIQQVVRGDSAAYFCASSPRASGGQSYNEQFFGPGTRLTVL.

The chain is built from TRBV6-6 and TRBJ1-4; 7 positions agree with TRBD1. This CDR3 has 15 amino acids. Germline-derived CDR1 and CDR2 are MNHNY and SVGAGI (reference sequence). Trimming cost V 0 bases and J 5 bases; bases outside gene matches: 3. The CDR3 DNA reads TGTGCCAGCAGTTACTCAGGGGGCCAAAATGAAAAACTGTTTTTT. Protein product: CASSYSGGQNEKLFF.

The CDR3 DNA reads as TGCGCCAGCAGCCTATCGGGGGGAGACCAAGAGACCCAGTACTTC. Residues: CASSLSGGDQETQYF. The V and J genes are TRBV4-1 and TRBJ2-5, with TRBD2 identical over 7 bases. CDR3 size: 15 residues. V gave up 4 bases and J gave up 0 bases; unmatched junction bases: 5. Per germline, CDR1 MGHRA and CDR2 YSYEKL.

The chain combines TRBV7-2 with TRBJ1-2; tentative D call: TRBD1 (5 bases). The CDR3 runs 15 residues. Per germline, CDR1 SGHTA and CDR2 FQGNSA. V was cut by 0 bases and J by 7 bases, with 15 bases left in between. The CDR3 nucleotides read TGTGCCAGCAGCTTAGCGCAATTGGGGACGCGTGGCTACACCTTC. Translated, it gives CASSLAQLGTRGYTF. The complete variable domain, with remaining parts taken from reference TRBV7-2 and TRBJ1-2, reads GAGVSQSPSNKVTEKGKDVELRCDPISGHTALYWYRQSLGQGLEFLIYFQGNSAPDKSGLPSDRFSAERTGGSVSTLTIQRTQQEDSAVYLCASSLAQLGTRGYTFGSGTRLTVV.

CDR3 sequence: CASSYGSRGIVEAFF. In nucleotides, the CDR3 is TGTGCCAGCAGTTACGGCAGCAGGGGGATAGTAGAAGCTTTCTTT. V usage is TRBV6-6 and J usage is TRBJ1-1, with 7 bases lining up with TRBD1. The trim removed 2 bases at V and 8 bases at J, leaving 11 bases unmatched. Germline V CDR1 and CDR2: MNHNY, SVGAGI (reference sequence). The CDR3 is 15 residues long.

This clone came up once. The chain links TRBV7-9 to TRBJ2-5; a weak D match, TRBD1 (5 bases). The CDR3 has 15 amino acids. Trimming stripped 4 bases from V and 0 bases from J, with 12 bases between. The V gene's germline CDR1 is SEHNR and CDR2 FQNEAQ (reference sequence). CDR3: CASSSSRVNQETQYF. The CDR3 region has the DNA TGTGCCAGCAGCTCGTCCAGGGTAAACCAAGAGACCCAGTACTTC. The whole variable domain, filled in from reference TRBV7-9 and TRBJ2-5, reads DTGVSQNPRHKITKRGQNVTFRCDPISEHNRLYWYRQTLGQGPEFLTYFQNEAQLEKSRLLSDRFSAERPKGSFSTLEIQRTEQGDSAMYLCASSSSRVNQETQYFGPGTRLLVL.

The rearrangement joins TRBV6-5 to TRBJ1-3; D not certain. V was clipped by 6 bases and J by 4 bases, with 10 bases between them. In germline, CDR1 is MNHEY, CDR2 SVGAGI. CDR3 length: 13 amino acids. The CDR3 here is CASRQTAGNTIYF. The DNA of the CDR3 is TGTGCCAGCAGACAAACGGCAGGAAACACCATATATTTT.